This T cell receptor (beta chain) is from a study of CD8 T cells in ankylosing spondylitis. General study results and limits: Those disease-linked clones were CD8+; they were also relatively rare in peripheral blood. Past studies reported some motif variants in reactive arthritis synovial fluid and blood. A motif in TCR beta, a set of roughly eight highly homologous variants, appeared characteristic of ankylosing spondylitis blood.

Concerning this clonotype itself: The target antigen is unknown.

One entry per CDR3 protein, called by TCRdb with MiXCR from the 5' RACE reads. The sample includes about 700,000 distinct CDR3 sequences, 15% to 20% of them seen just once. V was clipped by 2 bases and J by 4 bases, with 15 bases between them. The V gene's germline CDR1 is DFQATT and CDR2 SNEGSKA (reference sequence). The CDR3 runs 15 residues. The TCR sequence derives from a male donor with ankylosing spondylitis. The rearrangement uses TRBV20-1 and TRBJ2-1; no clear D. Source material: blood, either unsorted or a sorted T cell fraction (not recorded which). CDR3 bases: TGCAGTGCTAGACCTAGAGTGGCTCTTTACAATGAGCAGTTCTTC. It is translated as CSARPRVALYNEQFF.